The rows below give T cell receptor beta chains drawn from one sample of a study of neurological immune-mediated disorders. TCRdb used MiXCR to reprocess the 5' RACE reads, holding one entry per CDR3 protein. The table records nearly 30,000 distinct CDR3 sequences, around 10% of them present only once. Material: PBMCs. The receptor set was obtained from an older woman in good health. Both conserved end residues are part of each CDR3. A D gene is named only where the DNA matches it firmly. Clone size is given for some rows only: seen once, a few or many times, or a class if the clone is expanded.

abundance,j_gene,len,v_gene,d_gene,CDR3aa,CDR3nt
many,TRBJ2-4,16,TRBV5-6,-,CASSVGRRVAKNIQYF,TGTGCCAGCAGCGTAGGCCGACGGGTAGCCAAAAACATTCAGTACTTC
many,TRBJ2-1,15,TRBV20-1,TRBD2,CSASRTSGGVDEQFF,TGCAGTGCTAGCCGGACTAGCGGGGGGGTCGATGAGCAGTTCTTC
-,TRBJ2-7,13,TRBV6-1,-,CASSRDGRYEQYF,TGTGCCAGCAGTCGGGACGGACGCTACGAGCAGTACTTC
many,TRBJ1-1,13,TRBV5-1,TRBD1,CASSLQGRTEAFF,TGCGCCAGCAGCCTACAGGGGAGAACTGAAGCTTTCTTT
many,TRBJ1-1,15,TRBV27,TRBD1,CASSPDRALNTEAFF,TGTGCCAGCAGTCCCGACAGGGCCTTGAACACTGAAGCTTTCTTT
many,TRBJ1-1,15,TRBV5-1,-,CASSLVGGADTEAFF,TGCGCCAGCAGCTTGGTGGGGGGGGCGGATACTGAAGCTTTCTTT
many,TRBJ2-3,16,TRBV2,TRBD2,CASTTGLAASTDTQYF,TGTGCCAGCACTACGGGACTAGCGGCTAGCACAGATACGCAGTATTTT
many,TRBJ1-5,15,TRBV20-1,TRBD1,CSARVQGLSGQPQHF,TGCAGTGCTAGAGTACAGGGGCTTTCGGGTCAGCCCCAGCATTTT
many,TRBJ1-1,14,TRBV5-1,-,CASSADGGGTEAFF,TGCGCCAGCAGCGCCGATGGTGGGGGCACTGAAGCTTTCTTT
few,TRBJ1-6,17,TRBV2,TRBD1,CASRSGTGGLRNSPLHF,TGTGCCAGCAGATCCGGGACAGGGGGCTTGAGGAATTCACCCCTCCACTTT
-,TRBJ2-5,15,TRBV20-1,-,CSARDGGSLSGAQYF,TGCAGTGCTAGAGATGGGGGGTCTCTATCTGGGGCCCAGTACTTC
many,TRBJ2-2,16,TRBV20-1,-,CSARLARLGDTGELFF,TGCAGTGCCCGCCTAGCGAGACTAGGAGACACCGGGGAGCTGTTTTTT
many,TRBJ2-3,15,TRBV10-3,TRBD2,CAIRGGGGRTDTQYF,TGTGCCATCAGGGGAGGCGGGGGGCGCACAGATACGCAGTATTTT
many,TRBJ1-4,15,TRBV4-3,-,CASSQRDKSGEKLFF,TGCGCCAGCAGCCAAAGGGACAAAAGCGGTGAAAAACTGTTTTTT
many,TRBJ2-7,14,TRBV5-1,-,CASSSRDSSPEQYF,TGCGCCAGCAGCTCGCGGGACAGTTCGCCCGAGCAGTACTTC
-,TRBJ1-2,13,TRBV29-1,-,CSVCMWLVYGYTF,TGCAGCGTTTGCATGTGGCTCGTCTATGGCTACACCTTC
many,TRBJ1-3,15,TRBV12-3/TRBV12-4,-,CASSLHVGSGNTIYF,TGTGCCAGCAGTTTACATGTTGGCTCTGGAAACACCATATATTTT
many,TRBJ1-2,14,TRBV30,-,CAWRRWQENYGYTF,TGTGCCTGGAGGAGGTGGCAGGAGAACTATGGCTACACCTTC
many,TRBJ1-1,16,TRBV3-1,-,CASSVNWGNLNTEAFF,TGTGCCAGCAGCGTGAACTGGGGGAACTTGAACACTGAAGCTTTCTTT
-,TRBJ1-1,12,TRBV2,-,CASSPGVPKAFF,TGTGCCAGCAGTCCAGGGGTTCCGAAAGCTTTCTTT
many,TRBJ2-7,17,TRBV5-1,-,CASSLASAHSTSYEQYF,TGCGCCAGCAGCCTGGCCTCGGCACACTCGACCTCCTACGAGCAGTACTTC
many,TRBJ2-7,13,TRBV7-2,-,CASSYIRGNEQYF,TGTGCCAGCAGCTACATCAGGGGAAACGAGCAGTACTTC
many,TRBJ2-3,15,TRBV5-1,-,CASSLAQQVTDTQYF,TGCGCCAGCAGCTTGGCCCAGCAAGTCACAGATACGCAGTATTTT
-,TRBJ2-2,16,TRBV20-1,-,CSARDPGTGNTGELFF,TGCAGTGCTAGAGACCCCGGGACGGGGAACACCGGGGAGCTGTTTTTT
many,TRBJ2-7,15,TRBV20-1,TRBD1,CSADPDRGVAYEQYF,TGCAGTGCTGACCCCGACAGGGGGGTCGCCTACGAGCAGTACTTC
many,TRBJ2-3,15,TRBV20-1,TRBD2,CSARESSGGADTQYF,TGCAGTGCTAGAGAGTCTAGCGGGGGCGCAGATACGCAGTATTTT
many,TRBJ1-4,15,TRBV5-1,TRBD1,CASSYQGQETEKLFF,TGCGCCAGCAGCTACCAGGGACAGGAGACGGAAAAACTGTTTTTT
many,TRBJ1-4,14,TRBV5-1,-,CASSLEQGGEKLFF,TGCGCCAGCAGCTTGGAACAGGGAGGTGAAAAACTGTTTTTT
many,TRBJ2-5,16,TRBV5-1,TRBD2,CASSLRLGGIQETQYF,TGCGCCAGCTCCCTAAGATTGGGGGGGATACAAGAGACCCAGTACTTC
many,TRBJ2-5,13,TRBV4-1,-,CASSQGPGETQYF,TGCGCCAGCAGCCAAGGCCCTGGGGAGACCCAGTACTTC
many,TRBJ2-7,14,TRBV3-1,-,CASSQAGDLYEQYF,TGTGCCAGCAGCCAAGCTGGGGACCTCTACGAGCAGTACTTC
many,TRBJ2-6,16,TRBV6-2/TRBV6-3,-,CASSYPGTSGANVLTF,TGTGCCAGCAGTTATCCGGGAACATCTGGGGCCAACGTCCTGACTTTC
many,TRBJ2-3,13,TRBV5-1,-,CASSLAPTDTQYF,TGCGCCAGCAGCTTGGCCCCCACAGATACGCAGTATTTT
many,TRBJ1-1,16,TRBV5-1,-,CASSFQSLTLNTEAFF,TGCGCCAGCAGCTTCCAATCACTGACCCTGAACACTGAAGCTTTCTTT
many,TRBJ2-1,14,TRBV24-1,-,CATSDLDGANEQFF,TGTGCCACCAGTGATTTGGATGGGGCGAATGAGCAGTTCTTC
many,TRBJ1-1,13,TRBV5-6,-,CASVGHLNTEAFF,TGTGCCAGCGTGGGACACCTGAACACTGAAGCTTTCTTT
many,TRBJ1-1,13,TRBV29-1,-,CSVESVGATEAFF,TGCAGCGTTGAGTCTGTGGGTGCTACTGAAGCTTTCTTT
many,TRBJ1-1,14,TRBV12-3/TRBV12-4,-,CASSLGGPITEAFF,TGTGCCAGCAGTTTAGGAGGGCCTATCACTGAAGCTTTCTTT
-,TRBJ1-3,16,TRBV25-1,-,CANSEWSGRSGNTIYF,TGTGCCAACAGTGAATGGTCGGGGAGGTCTGGAAACACCATATATTTT
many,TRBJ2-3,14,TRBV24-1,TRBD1,CATEETGRADTQYF,TGTGCCACCGAGGAGACAGGGCGCGCTGATACGCAGTATTTT
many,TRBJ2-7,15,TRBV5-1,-,CASSLGQVGRYEQYF,TGCGCCAGCAGCTTGGGTCAGGTGGGCCGCTACGAGCAGTACTTC
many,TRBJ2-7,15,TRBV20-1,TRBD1,CSARDLGYRGYEQYF,TGCAGTGCTAGAGATCTCGGATACAGGGGATACGAGCAGTACTTC
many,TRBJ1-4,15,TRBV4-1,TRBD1,CASSQTGQVGEKLFF,TGCGCCAGCAGCCAGACTGGACAGGTTGGAGAAAAACTGTTTTTT
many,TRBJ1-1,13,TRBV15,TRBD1,CATNRGWATEAFF,TGTGCCACCAACAGGGGGTGGGCCACTGAAGCTTTCTTT
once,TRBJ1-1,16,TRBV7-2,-,CASSSRTLRGNTEAFF,TGTGCCAGCAGCTCTCGGACATTGAGGGGGAACACTGAAGCTTTCTTT
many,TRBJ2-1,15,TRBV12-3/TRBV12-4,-,CASSLRSPIYNEQFF,TGTGCCAGCAGTTTAAGGTCTCCGATCTACAATGAGCAGTTCTTC
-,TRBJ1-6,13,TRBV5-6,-,CASSFYLDSPLHF,TGTGCCAGCAGCTTTTACCTCGATTCACCCCTCCACTTT
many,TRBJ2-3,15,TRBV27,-,CASSLIGPSTDTQYF,TGTGCCAGCAGTTTAATAGGCCCGAGCACAGATACGCAGTATTTT
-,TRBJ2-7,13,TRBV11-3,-,CASSRWAGYEQYF,TGTGCCAGCAGCCGCTGGGCAGGTTACGAGCAGTACTTC
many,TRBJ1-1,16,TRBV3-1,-,CASSQDLAGTNTEAFF,TGTGCCAGCAGCCAAGATTTGGCAGGGACGAACACTGAAGCTTTCTTT
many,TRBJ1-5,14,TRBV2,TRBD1,CASSRDSGNQPQHF,TGTGCCAGCAGCAGGGACAGTGGGAATCAGCCCCAGCATTTT